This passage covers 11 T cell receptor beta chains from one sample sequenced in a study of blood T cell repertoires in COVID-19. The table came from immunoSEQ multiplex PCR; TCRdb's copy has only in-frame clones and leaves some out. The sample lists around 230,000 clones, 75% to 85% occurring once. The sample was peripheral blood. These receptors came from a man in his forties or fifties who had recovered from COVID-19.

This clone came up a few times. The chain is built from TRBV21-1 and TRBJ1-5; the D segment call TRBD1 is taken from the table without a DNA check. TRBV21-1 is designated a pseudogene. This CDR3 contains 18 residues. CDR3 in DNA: TGTGCCAGCAGCGGAGGGACAGGGGTAATATATAGCAATCAGCCCCAGCATTTT. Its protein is CASSGGTGVIYSNQPQHF.

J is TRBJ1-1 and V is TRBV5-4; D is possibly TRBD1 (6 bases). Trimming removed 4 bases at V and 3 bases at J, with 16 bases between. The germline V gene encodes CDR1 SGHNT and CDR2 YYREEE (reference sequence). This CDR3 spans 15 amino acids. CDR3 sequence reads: CASSGAAGAYTEAFF. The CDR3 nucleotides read TGTGCCAGCAGCGGGGCGGCGGGGGCCTACACTGAAGCTTTCTTT.

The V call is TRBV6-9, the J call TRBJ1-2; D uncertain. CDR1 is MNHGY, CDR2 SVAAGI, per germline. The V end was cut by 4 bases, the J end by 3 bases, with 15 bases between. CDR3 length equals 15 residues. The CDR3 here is CASSSLESGDYGYTF. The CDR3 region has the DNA TGTGCCAGCAGTTCGCTCGAGTCCGGGGACTATGGCTACACCTTC.

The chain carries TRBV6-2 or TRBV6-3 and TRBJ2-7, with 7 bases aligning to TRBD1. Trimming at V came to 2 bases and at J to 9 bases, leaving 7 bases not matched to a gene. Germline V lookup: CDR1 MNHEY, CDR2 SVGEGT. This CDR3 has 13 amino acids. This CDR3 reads CASSYGGQFGQYF. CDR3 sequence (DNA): TGTGCCAGCAGTTACGGGGGACAGTTCGGGCAGTACTTC.

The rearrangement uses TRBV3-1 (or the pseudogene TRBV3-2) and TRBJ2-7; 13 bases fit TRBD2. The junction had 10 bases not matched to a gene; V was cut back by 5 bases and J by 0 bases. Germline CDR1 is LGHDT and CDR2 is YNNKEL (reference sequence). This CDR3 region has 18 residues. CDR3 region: CASSSPGLAGPSSYEQYF. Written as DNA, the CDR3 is TGTGCCAGCAGCTCACCGGGACTAGCGGGACCGAGCTCCTACGAGCAGTACTTC.

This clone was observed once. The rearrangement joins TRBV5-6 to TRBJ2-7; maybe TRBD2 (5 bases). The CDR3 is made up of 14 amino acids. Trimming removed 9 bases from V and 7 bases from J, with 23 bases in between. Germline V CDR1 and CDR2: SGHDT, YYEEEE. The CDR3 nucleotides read TGTGCCACCAGAGAAGGAGGTGACCATTCGGAGCAGTACTTC. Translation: CATREGGDHSEQYF.

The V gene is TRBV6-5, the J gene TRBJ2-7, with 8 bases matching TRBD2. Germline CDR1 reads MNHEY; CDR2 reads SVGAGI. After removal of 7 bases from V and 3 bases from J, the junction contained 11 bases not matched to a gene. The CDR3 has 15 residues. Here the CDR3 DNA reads TGTGCCAGCACTTTAGGGCGGGGGGTAAGCTACGAGCAGTACTTC. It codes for CASTLGRGVSYEQYF.

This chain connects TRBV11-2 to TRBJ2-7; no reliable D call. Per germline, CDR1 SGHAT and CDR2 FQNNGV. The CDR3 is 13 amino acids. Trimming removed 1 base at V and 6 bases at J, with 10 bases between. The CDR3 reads CASSLAAATEQYF. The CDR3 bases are TGTGCCAGCAGCTTAGCGGCGGCCACCGAGCAGTACTTC.

The CDR3 DNA sequence: TGCAGCGGGACAACACCAGGAGAGACCCAGTACTTC. Translation: CSGTTPGETQYF. The rearrangement links TRBV29-1 to TRBJ2-5; a possible D gene is TRBD1 (5 bases). The CDR3 consists of 12 residues. Trimming pared 7 bases from V and 4 bases from J, leaving 13 bases between. The V gene's germline CDR1 is SQVTM and CDR2 ANQGSEA.

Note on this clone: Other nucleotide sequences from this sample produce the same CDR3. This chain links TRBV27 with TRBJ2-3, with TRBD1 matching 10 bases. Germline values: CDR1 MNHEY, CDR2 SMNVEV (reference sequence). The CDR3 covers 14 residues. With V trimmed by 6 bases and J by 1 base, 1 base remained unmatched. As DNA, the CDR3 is TGTGCCAGCAGGGACAGGGGGGGCACAGATACGCAGTATTTT. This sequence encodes CASRDRGGTDTQYF.

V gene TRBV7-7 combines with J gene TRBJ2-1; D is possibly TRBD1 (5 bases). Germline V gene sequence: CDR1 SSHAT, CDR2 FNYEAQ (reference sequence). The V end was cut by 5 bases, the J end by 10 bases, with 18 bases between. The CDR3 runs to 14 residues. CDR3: CASSPLTRVGEQFF. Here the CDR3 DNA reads TGTGCCAGCAGCCCCCTGACCAGGGTAGGGGAGCAGTTCTTC.